Given below is one TCR beta chain in context. Its antigen remains unknown. This specimen belongs to a study of T cell repertoires in cytomegalovirus infection. Study-level information: Indications of both CMV infection and matching HLA type were provided by public TCR beta signatures.

MiXCR, run by TCRdb on the reads, gives a single entry per CDR3 protein. Of a few hundred thousand distinct CDR3 sequences detected, around 40% appear once; the ten largest clones hold 40% to 60%. Study conclusions and caveats: CMV-specific TCR beta clonotypes restricted by HLA-C dominated the ex vivo response.

J was trimmed by 7 bases and V by 10 bases; bases with no gene match: 7. This CDR3 has 13 residues. Germline CDR1 MDHEN, CDR2 SYDVKM. The sequence was obtained from a human donor in good health (CMV status not recorded). Some clones in this sample may be carry-over from other donors' samples. This chain joins TRBV28 and TRBJ2-2, with 9 bases lining up with TRBD2. Sequencing was performed on cultured PBMCs, taken from culture after CMV antigen stimulation. Here the CDR3 DNA reads TGTGCCAACCAGCGGGGGGCCGGCGGGGAGCTGTTTTTT. This sequence encodes CANQRGAGGELFF. The full variable domain, its missing parts supplied by reference TRBV28 and TRBJ2-2, is DVKVTQSSRYLVKRTGEKVFLECVQDMDHENMFWYRQDPGLGLRLIYFSYDVKMKEKGDIPEGYSVSREKKERFSLILESASTNQTSMYLCANQRGAGGELFFGEGSRLTVL.